The T cell receptor (beta chain) described here comes from a study of blood T cell repertoires in COVID-19. Looking at the study overall: Acute-phase and convalescent COVID-19 samples originated in the United States, Italy and Spain. In each case, the material was cDNA or gDNA derived from T cells, B-cell-depleted T cells, or PBMCs.

Data came from immunoSEQ multiplex PCR; TCRdb stores just in-frame clones and leaves some out. The data contain approximately 350,000 clones, under 85% of them singletons. A few counts support this clone. The length of the CDR3 is 15 residues. Germline lookup yields CDR1 SNHLY and CDR2 FYNNEI. With 2 bases clipped from V and 7 bases from J, the junction kept 7 bases outside the gene matches. Participants, about 18 to 100 years old, spanned about 26 US areas. V and J are TRBV2 and TRBJ2-1; 8 positions match TRBD1. Sequenced input: PBMCs or T cells enriched from blood (not recorded which). The sequence was obtained from a woman in her 50s who had recovered from COVID-19. The CDR3 region is CASSEQGAGSNEQFF. For the CDR3, the DNA is TGTGCCAGCAGTGAACAGGGGGCAGGGTCAAATGAGCAGTTCTTC. Looking up the rest from reference TRBV2 and TRBJ2-1 gives the full variable domain: EPEVTQTPSHQVTQMGQEVILRCVPISNHLYFYWYRQILGQKVEFLVSFYNNEISEKSEIFDDQFSVERPDGSNFTLKIRSTKLEDSAMYFCASSEQGAGSNEQFFGPGTRLTVL.